Included here is one T cell receptor (beta chain) sequence, with context. Its antigen remains unknown. The data stem from a study of identical twins. Each cDNA held unique molecular identifiers, and template switching gave it a universal primer site. Using its own MiXCR run on the 5' RACE reads, TCRdb lists one record per CDR3 protein. Among fewer than 650,000 distinct CDR3 sequences, just over 7% were seen once, and the ten largest hold 1.6%. General study results and limits: The study based its conclusions on cross-sectional statistical analysis and did not follow the same donors. Clonotypes of the beta chain that were abundant in cord blood carried fewer insertions (memory repertoires showed none).

With no exceptions, donors were healthy Caucasians. These data also formed part of another study, on yellow fever vaccine responses in identical twins.

Source material: PBMCs. The source is a woman between 18 and 30 years old in good health.

The CDR3 DNA reads TGCGCCAGCAGCTACCGGACTAGCGGGTACAATGAGCAGTTCTTC. This sequence encodes CASSYRTSGYNEQFF. The chain links TRBV5-1 to TRBJ2-1; 11 bases line up with TRBD2. The CDR3 covers 15 residues. Looked up from germline, CDR1 is SGHRS and CDR2 is YFSETQ. J gave up 4 bases and V 3 bases, and 3 bases lay outside the gene matches.